The 6 T cell receptor beta chains given below trace back to one sample, sequenced in a study of CXCR3-negative and CXCR3-positive naive CD8 T cells. Broader study findings: A higher hydrophobicity marked the TRB CDR3s of CXCR3-positive naive cells versus CXCR3-negative naive cells.

Antigens for these TCRs are unknown. All TRB cDNA libraries came from 5' RACE performed with UMI labels. Each CDR3 protein gets one entry in TCRdb, which reprocessed the 5' RACE reads and gives no DNA. The sample totals around 140,000 distinct CDR3 sequences. The specimen sequenced was naive CXCR3+ CD8+ T cells from blood. The subset here: CD45RO-CCR7+CD27+CD95- naive CD8+ T cells expressing CXCR3 (TNR3+). Receptors were obtained from a human donor in good health. Some clones in this sample may be carry-over from other donors' samples.

The rearrangement joins TRBV28 to TRBJ2-7; TCRdb's D call of TRBD1 is untestable without DNA. Germline CDR1 MDHEN, CDR2 SYDVKM. This CDR3 region has 12 residues. This chain's CDR3 is CASSLEGNEQYF.

The chain employs TRBV7-6 and TRBJ1-1. The CDR3 is made up of 15 amino acids. Germline CDR1 is SGHVS and CDR2 is FNYEAQ. The chain's CDR3 is CASSPTVSAVTEAFF.

The gene calls are TRBV5-1 and TRBJ2-2; absent DNA, TCRdb's TRBD1 call cannot be checked. The CDR3 has 13 residues. The V gene's germline CDR1 is SGHRS and CDR2 YFSETQ. CDR3 residues: CASSTPGPEELFF.

The chain is built from TRBV7-9 and TRBJ2-7. CDR1 and CDR2 from the germline V gene are SEHNR and FQNEAQ (reference sequence). This CDR3 region has 13 residues. The CDR3 is CASSPGGYYEQYF.

The CDR3 loop is CATSETGTKNTGELFF. V is TRBV24-1 and J is TRBJ2-2; there is no DNA to check the TCRdb D call of TRBD1. The CDR3 length is 16 residues. Germline V gives CDR1 KGHDR, CDR2 SFDVKD.

This chain joins TRBV5-5 and TRBJ2-7; without DNA, the TCRdb call of TRBD2 cannot be checked. The germline CDR1 and CDR2 sequences are SGHKS and YYEKEE (reference sequence). The length of the CDR3 is 18 residues. This chain's CDR3 is CASSLEGLAEAGGHEQYF.